The text below deals with one T cell receptor (beta chain). Its antigen is currently unknown. These data come from a study of shared clonotypes between healthy human individuals. Germline CDR1 reads SGHDT; CDR2 reads YYEEEE. The CDR3 has 17 amino acids. J lost 5 bases, V lost 4 bases, and 17 bases had no gene match. Only in-frame clones appear in the TCRdb table, and some are missing; sequencing was by immunoSEQ multiplex PCR. Among some 2.1 million clones listed, roughly 95% were seen once. The naive CD8 population came from CD45RO-negative cells selected for CCR7, without terminally differentiated effector memory CD45RA+ cells. Study-wide points: It was the few donors that limited the genetic and exposure-history diversity represented. Estimated richness was generally greater in naive than memory subsets.

Sequences were obtained from naive CD8+ T cells sorted from blood. This TCR derives from a young man in good health. The chain carries TRBV5-6 and TRBJ1-2; TRBD1 aligns across 7 bases. The chain's CDR3 is CASSLQTGLDSLYGYTF. The CDR3 DNA follows: TGTGCCAGCAGCCTACAGACAGGGCTCGACTCCTTGTATGGCTACACCTTC.